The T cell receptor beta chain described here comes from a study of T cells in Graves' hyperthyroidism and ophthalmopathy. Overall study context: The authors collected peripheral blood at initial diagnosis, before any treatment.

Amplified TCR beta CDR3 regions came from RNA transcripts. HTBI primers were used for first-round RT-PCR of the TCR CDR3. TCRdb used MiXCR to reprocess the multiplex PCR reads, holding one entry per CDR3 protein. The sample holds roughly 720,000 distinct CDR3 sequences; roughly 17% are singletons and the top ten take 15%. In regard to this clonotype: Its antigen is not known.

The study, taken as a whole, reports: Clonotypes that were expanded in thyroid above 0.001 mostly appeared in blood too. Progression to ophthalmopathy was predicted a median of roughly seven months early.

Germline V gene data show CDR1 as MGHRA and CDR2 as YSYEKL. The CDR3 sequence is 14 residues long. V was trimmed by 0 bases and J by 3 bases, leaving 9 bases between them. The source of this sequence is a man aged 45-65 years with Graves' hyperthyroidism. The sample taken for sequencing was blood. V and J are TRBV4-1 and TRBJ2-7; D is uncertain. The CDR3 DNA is TGCGCCAGCAGCCAAGATTCGTGGCACTACGAGCAGTACTTC. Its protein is CASSQDSWHYEQYF.